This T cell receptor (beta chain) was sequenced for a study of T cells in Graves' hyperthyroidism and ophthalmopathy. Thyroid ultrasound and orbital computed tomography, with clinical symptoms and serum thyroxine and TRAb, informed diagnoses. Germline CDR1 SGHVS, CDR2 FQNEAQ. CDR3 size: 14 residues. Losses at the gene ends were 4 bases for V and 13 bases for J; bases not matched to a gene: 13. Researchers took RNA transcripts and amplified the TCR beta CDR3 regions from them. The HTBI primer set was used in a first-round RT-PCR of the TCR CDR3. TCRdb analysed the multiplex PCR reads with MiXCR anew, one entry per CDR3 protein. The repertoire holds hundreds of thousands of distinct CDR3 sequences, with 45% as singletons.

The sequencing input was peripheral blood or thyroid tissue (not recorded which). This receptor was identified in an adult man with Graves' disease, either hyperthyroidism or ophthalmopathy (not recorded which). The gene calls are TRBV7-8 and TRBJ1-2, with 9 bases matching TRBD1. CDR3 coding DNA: TGTGCCAGCAGCTCTACCGGGACAGGGAGGCATGTCACCTTC. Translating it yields CASSSTGTGRHVTF.